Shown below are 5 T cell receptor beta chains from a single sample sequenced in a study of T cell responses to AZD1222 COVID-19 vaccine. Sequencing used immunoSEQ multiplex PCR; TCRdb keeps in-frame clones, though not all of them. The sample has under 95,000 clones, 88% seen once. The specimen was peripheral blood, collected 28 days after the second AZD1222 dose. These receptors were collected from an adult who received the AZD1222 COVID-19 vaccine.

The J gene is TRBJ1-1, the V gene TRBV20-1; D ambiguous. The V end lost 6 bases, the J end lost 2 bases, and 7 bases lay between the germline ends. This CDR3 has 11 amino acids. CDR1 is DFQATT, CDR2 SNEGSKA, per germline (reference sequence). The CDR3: CSALSNTEAFF. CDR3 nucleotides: TGCAGTGCCTTGAGCAACACTGAAGCTTTCTTT.

The CDR3 DNA is TGTGCCAGCAGTGACTCGAAGCTAGCGGGAGGCCGAGGAGATACGCAGTATTTT. Translating it yields CASSDSKLAGGRGDTQYF. This chain links TRBV6-4 with TRBJ2-3; 11 bases map to TRBD2. Germline V gives CDR1 MRHNA, CDR2 SNTAGT. Trimming at V came to 0 bases and at J to 5 bases, leaving 10 bases not matched to a gene. CDR3 length: 18 amino acids.

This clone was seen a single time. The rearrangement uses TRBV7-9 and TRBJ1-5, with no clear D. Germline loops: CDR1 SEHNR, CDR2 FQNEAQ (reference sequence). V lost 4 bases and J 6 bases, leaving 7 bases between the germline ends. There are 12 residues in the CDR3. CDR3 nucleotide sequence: TGTGCCAGCAGCTCCACCTCTCAGCCCCAGCATTTT. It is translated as CASSSTSQPQHF.

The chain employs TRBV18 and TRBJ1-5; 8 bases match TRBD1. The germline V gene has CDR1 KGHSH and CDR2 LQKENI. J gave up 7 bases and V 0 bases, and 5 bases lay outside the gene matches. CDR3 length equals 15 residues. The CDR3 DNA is TGTGCCAGCTCACCACCGGGACAGGCCAACCAGCCCCAGCATTTT. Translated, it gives CASSPPGQANQPQHF.

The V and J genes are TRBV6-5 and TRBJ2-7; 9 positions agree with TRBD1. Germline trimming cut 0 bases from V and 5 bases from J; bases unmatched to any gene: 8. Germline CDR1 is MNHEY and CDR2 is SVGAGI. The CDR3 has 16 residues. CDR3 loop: CASSYSMGQGINEQYF. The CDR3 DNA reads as TGTGCCAGCAGTTACTCGATGGGACAGGGTATCAACGAGCAGTACTTC.